A selection of T cell receptor beta chains follows, all from one sample in a study of blood T cells in healthy people across ages. From the 5' RACE reads, TCRdb called clonotypes with MiXCR, one entry per CDR3 protein. The sample lists 710,000 or so distinct CDR3 sequences, roughly 32% occurring once. The specimen sequenced was blood. Source of these receptors: a woman aged 80 or older in good health. Each CDR3 is given with its conserved first and last residue. A D gene is named only where the DNA matches it firmly.

TRBV20-1 | TRBD2 | CSATTSGERLAKNIQYF
TRBV3-1 | - | CASSIRDYQETQYF
TRBV5-1 | - | CASSGAQYEQYF
TRBV12-3/TRBV12-4 | TRBD2 | CASSYQGTSGYEQYF
TRBV3-1 | - | CASSQEAARGNTQYF
TRBV30 | - | CAWSALLGQFF
TRBV10-2 | - | CASSDPGGGTDTQYF
TRBV7-9 | TRBD2 | CASSFPSGGYNEQFF
TRBV4-3 | - | CASSQDTAENTGELFF
TRBV29-1 | - | CSVGRGGQEGTQYF
TRBV4-2 | - | CASSQDRAAFSNQPQHF